This T cell receptor beta chain emerged from a study of blood T cell repertoires in COVID-19. The wider study: From the United States, Italy and Spain came samples of acute and convalescent COVID-19.

Original data processing: Nucleated cell counts were estimated from reference gene primer amplification. TCRdb's copy holds only in-frame clones and misses some; the assay was immunoSEQ multiplex PCR. V and J calls and clone size come straight from that table; D and trimming were deduced from the DNA. In the table there are around 100,000 clones, roughly 80% of which are singletons. In its sample, this clone was seen a few times. Germline V gene lookup returns CDR1 SGHTA and CDR2 FQGTGA. V lost 2 bases and J 5 bases, leaving 9 bases between the germline ends. The CDR3 length is 13 residues. Sequencing was done on a sample of peripheral blood. The chain joins TRBV7-3 to TRBJ2-5; possibly TRBD1 for D (5 bases). The sequence came from a woman in her 70s with acute or convalescent COVID-19. The CDR3 DNA sequence: TGTGCCAGCAGCTTAGGGGCCCTGGAGACCCAGTACTTC. Its protein product is CASSLGALETQYF.